These T cell receptor beta chains were read from a single sample in a study of radiation and T cells in renal cell carcinoma. Using immunoSEQ multiplex PCR, the repertoire was profiled, and TCRdb retains in-frame clones only, with some absent. This sample has fewer than 150,000 clones, with more than 70% found just once. Sequences were derived from blood, sampled from a patient whose treatment included radiotherapy and nephrectomy. Receptors were obtained from a woman in her 70s with renal cell carcinoma. The CDR3 runs from the conserved cysteine through the conserved F or W. Each record gives: D gene, V gene, J gene, clone size, CDR3 protein, CDR3 DNA. D genes are given only for firm matches. Clone size is shown for a subset of rows, as once, few, many or a class of expanded clone.

.	TRBV6-1	TRBJ1-5	.	CASSGGGEFQPQHF	TGTGCCAGCAGTGGGGGGGGCGAGTTTCAGCCCCAGCATTTT
.	TRBV30	TRBJ1-3	once	CAWALGSGNTIYF	TGTGCCTGGGCGCTGGGCTCTGGAAACACCATATATTTT
TRBD1	TRBV6-5	TRBJ2-3	.	CASSRGQGITDTQYF	TGTGCCAGCAGCCGGGGACAGGGCATCACAGATACGCAGTATTTT
.	TRBV7-9	TRBJ1-3	few	CASSLGSSSGNTIYF	TGTGCCAGCAGCTTGGGCTCAAGCTCTGGAAACACCATATATTTT
.	TRBV30	TRBJ1-1	.	CAWNWDGTEAFF	TGTGCCTGGAATTGGGACGGCACTGAAGCTTTCTTT
TRBD1	TRBV6-5	TRBJ1-2	once	CASSYTTGAYGYTF	TGTGCCAGCAGTTACACTACAGGGGCTTATGGCTACACCTTC
TRBD1	TRBV6-4	TRBJ2-2	.	CASSPDRVTGELFF	TGTGCCAGCAGCCCGGACAGGGTCACCGGGGAGCTGTTTTTT
TRBD2	TRBV5-1	TRBJ2-2	.	CASSVTGTSGGNTGELFF	TGCGCCAGCAGCGTCACCGGGACTAGCGGGGGGAACACCGGGGAGCTGTTTTTT
TRBD2	TRBV7-2	TRBJ2-3	.	CASSLGLRTSGGWREQYF	TGTGCCAGCAGCTTAGGCCTCAGGACTAGCGGGGGGTGGCGGGAGCAGTATTTT
.	TRBV16	TRBJ1-2	.	CASSRMAGDYGYTF	TGTGCCAGCAGCCGGATGGCAGGGGACTATGGCTACACCTTC
TRBD2	TRBV11-2	TRBJ2-2	.	CASSLRLRELGGELFF	TGTGCCAGCAGCTTAAGGTTGCGGGAGCTTGGCGGGGAGCTGTTTTTT
.	TRBV6-1	TRBJ2-5	.	CASKGVGETQYF	TGTGCCAGTAAGGGGGTGGGGGAGACCCAGTACTTC
.	TRBV15	TRBJ1-1	.	CATSRELQVNTEAFF	TGTGCCACCAGCAGAGAATTGCAGGTGAACACTGAAGCTTTCTTT
TRBD2	TRBV9	TRBJ2-3	.	CASSVEAGGSTDTQYF	TGTGCCAGCAGCGTAGAGGCGGGGGGGAGCACAGATACGCAGTATTTT
.	TRBV27	TRBJ2-2	.	CASSSQGPGSGELFF	TGTGCCAGCAGTTCGCAGGGTCCAGGATCCGGGGAGCTGTTTTTT
.	TRBV6-5	TRBJ1-6	few	CASSLGVVGVSPLHF	TGTGCCAGCAGTTTGGGGGTTGTGGGGGTTTCACCCCTCCACTTT
.	TRBV30	TRBJ1-1	.	CAWSVQRNTEAFF	TGTGCCTGGAGTGTACAGCGGAACACTGAAGCTTTCTTT
TRBD1	TRBV30	TRBJ1-2	.	CAWSPDRVDGYTF	TGTGCCTGGAGCCCCGACAGGGTCGACGGCTACACCTTC
TRBD1	TRBV7-3	TRBJ1-4	few	CASSPGQGTNEKLFF	TGTGCCAGCAGCCCGGGACAGGGGACTAATGAAAAACTGTTTTTT
.	TRBV19	TRBJ1-5	.	CASTPGPRNQPQHF	TGTGCCAGTACTCCGGGACCTAGGAATCAGCCCCAGCATTTT